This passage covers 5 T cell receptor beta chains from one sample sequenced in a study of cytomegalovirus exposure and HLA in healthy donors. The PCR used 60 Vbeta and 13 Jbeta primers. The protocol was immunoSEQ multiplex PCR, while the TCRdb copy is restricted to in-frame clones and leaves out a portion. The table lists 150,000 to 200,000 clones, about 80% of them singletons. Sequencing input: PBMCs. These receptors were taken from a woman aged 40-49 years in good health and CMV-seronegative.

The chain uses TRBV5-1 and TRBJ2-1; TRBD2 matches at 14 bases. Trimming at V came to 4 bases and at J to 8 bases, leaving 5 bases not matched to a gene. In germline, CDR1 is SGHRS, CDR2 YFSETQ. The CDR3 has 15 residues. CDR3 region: CASSPGTSGSHEQFF. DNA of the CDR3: TGCGCCAGCAGCCCTGGGACTAGCGGGAGCCATGAGCAGTTCTTC.

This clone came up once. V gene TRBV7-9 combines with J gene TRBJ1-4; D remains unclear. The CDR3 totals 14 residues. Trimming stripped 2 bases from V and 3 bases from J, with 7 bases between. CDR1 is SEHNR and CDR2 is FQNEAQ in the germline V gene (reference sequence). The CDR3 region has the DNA TGTGCCAGCAGCTTATCCGGGTCTAATGAAAAACTGTTTTTT. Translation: CASSLSGSNEKLFF.

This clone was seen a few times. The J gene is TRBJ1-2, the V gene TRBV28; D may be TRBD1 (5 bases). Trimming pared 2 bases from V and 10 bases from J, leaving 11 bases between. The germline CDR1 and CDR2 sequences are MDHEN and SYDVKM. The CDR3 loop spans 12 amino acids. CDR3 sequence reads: CASSLRQSYYTF. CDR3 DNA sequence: TGTGCCAGCAGTTTACGACAGAGTTACTACACCTTC.

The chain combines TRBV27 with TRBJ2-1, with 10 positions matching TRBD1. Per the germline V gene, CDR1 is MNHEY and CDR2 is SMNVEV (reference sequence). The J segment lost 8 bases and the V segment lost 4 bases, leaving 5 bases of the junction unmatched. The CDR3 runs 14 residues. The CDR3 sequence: CASSYGQGVYEQFF. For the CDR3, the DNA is TGTGCCAGCAGTTACGGACAGGGGGTCTATGAGCAGTTCTTC.

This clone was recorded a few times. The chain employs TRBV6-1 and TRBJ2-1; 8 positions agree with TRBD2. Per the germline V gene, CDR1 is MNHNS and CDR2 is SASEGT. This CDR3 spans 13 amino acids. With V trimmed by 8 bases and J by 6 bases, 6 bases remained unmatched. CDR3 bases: TGTGCCAGCCAGCGGGAGATCGGCAATGAGCAGTTCTTC. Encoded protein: CASQREIGNEQFF.